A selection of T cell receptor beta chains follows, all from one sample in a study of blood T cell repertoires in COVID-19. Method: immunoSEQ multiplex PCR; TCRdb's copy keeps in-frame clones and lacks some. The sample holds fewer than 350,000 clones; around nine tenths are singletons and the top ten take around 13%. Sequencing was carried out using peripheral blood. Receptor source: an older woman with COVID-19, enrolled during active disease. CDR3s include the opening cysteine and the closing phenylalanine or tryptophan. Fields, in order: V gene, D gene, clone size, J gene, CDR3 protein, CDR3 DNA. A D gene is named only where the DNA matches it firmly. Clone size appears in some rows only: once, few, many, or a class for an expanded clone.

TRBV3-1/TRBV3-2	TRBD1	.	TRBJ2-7	CASSPVGTGAGEQYF	TGTGCCAGCAGCCCAGTCGGGACAGGGGCGGGAGAGCAGTACTTC
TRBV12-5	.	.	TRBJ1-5	CASGGESSNQPQHF	TGTGCTAGTGGTGGAGAGAGTAGCAATCAGCCCCAGCATTTT
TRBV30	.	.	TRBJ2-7	CAWSVTTGPYEQYF	TGTGCCTGGAGTGTAACGACAGGTCCCTACGAGCAGTACTTC
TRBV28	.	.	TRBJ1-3	CASSSDRSSGNTIYF	TGTGCCAGCAGTTCCGACAGGAGCTCTGGAAACACCATATATTTT
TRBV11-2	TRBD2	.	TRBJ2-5	CASSKGLAEEETQYF	TGTGCCAGCAGCAAGGGACTAGCGGAGGAAGAGACCCAGTACTTC
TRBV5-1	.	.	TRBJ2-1	CASSLVQGDYNEQFF	TGCGCCAGCAGCTTGGTACAAGGGGACTACAATGAGCAGTTCTTC
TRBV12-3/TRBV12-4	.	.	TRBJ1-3	CASRSTGNTIYF	TGTGCGAGCAGAAGCACTGGAAACACCATATATTTT
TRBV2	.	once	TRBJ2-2	CASSDIRAGELFF	TGTGCCAGCAGTGATATCAGGGCCGGGGAGCTGTTTTTT
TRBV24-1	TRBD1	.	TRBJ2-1	CATSDVRGQGEQFF	TGTGCCACCAGTGATGTCAGGGGACAGGGTGAGCAGTTCTTC
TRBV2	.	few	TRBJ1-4	CASSERQRSTNEKLFF	TGTGCCAGCAGTGAAAGGCAGCGGTCTACTAATGAAAAACTGTTTTTT
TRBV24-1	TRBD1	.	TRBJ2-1	CATSDAGTGSNEQFF	TGTGCCACCAGTGATGCCGGGACAGGGTCTAATGAGCAGTTCTTC
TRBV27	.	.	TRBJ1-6	CASSVDSLGPYNSPLHF	TGTGCCAGCAGTGTAGACAGTCTGGGGCCCTATAATTCACCCCTCCACTTT
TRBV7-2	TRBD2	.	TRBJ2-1	CASSPASGGLPSYNEQFF	TGTGCCAGCAGCCCCGCTAGCGGGGGGTTACCCTCCTACAATGAGCAGTTCTTC
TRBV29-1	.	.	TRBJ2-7	CSFGRGSYEQYF	TGCAGCTTTGGCAGGGGCTCCTACGAGCAGTACTTC
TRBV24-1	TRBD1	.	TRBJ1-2	CATRGTDNYGYTF	TGTGCCACCAGGGGGACAGACAACTATGGCTACACCTTC
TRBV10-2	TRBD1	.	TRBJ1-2	CASSESRQGLGYTF	TGCGCCAGCAGTGAGTCGAGACAGGGGCTTGGCTACACCTTC
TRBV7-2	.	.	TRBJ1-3	CASSQVAGDSGNTIYF	TGTGCCAGCAGCCAGGTGGCAGGGGACTCTGGAAACACCATATATTTT
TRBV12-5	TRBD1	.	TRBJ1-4	CASGTGQGGDEKLFF	TGTGCTAGTGGGACAGGACAGGGGGGGGATGAAAAACTGTTTTTT
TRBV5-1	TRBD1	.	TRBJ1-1	CASTGRTGNTEAFF	TGCGCCAGCACCGGCAGGACAGGGAACACTGAAGCTTTCTTT
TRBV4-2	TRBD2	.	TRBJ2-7	CASSLYSESGGLVFSYEQYF	TGTGCCAGCAGCCTTTACTCGGAGAGCGGGGGCCTCGTCTTCTCTTACGAGCAGTACTTC
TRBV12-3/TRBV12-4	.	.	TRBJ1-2	CASSPTAGISYTF	TGTGCCAGCAGTCCCACTGCAGGGATTAGCTACACCTTC
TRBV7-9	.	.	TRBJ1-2	CASSLLGQAYGYTF	TGTGCCAGCAGCTTATTGGGTCAGGCCTATGGCTACACCTTC
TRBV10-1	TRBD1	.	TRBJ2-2	CASALKTGDTGELFF	TGCGCCAGCGCGCTAAAAACAGGGGACACCGGGGAGCTGTTTTTT
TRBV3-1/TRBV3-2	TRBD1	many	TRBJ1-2	CASSRTTGASYGYTF	TGTGCCAGCAGCCGAACTACAGGGGCCAGCTATGGCTACACCTTC
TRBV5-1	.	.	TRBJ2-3	CASSLELSDTQYF	TGCGCCAGCAGCTTGGAGCTTTCAGATACGCAGTATTTT
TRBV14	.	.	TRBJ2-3	CASSPLGAGPDTQYF	TGTGCCAGCAGCCCCTTGGGGGCAGGGCCAGATACGCAGTATTTT
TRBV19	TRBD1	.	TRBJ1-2	CASTLVTGVYGYTF	TGTGCCAGTACCCTCGTAACAGGGGTTTATGGCTACACCTTC
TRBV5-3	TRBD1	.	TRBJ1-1	CARSLGIGNWRGRGPNVNTEAFF	TGTGCCAGAAGCTTGGGAATCGGGAACTGGAGGGGGCGCGGTCCCAACGTGAACACTGAAGCTTTCTTT
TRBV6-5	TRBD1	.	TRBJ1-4	CASSSWTGGNEKLFF	TGTGCCAGCAGTTCCTGGACAGGGGGGAATGAAAAACTGTTTTTT
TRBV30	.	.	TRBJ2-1	CAWSQGINEQFF	TGTGCCTGGAGCCAGGGGATCAATGAGCAGTTCTTC
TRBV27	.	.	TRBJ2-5	CASRRKPDSQETQYF	TGTGCCAGCAGACGTAAACCGGACAGCCAAGAGACCCAGTACTTC
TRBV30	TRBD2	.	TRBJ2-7	CAWGLAGNEQYF	TGTGCCTGGGGACTAGCGGGAAACGAGCAGTACTTC
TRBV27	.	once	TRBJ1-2	CASSEDTLYGYTF	TGTGCCAGCAGTGAGGACACCCTCTATGGCTACACCTTC
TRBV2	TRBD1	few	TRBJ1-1	CASLLQGDTEAFF	TGTGCCAGTCTACTACAGGGGGACACTGAAGCTTTCTTT
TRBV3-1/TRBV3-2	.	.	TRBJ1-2	CASSGTSTYGYTF	TGTGCCAGCAGCGGGACAAGTACTTATGGCTACACCTTC
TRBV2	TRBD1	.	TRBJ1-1	CASSEGTGGRTEAFF	TGTGCCAGCAGTGAAGGGACAGGGGGCAGGACTGAAGCTTTCTTT
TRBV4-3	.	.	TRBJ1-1	CASSLFQGTEAFF	TGCGCCAGCAGCCTATTTCAGGGCACTGAAGCTTTCTTT
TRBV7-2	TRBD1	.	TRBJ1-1	CASSQGTGGTEAFF	TGTGCCAGCAGCCAGGGGACAGGGGGCACTGAAGCTTTCTTT
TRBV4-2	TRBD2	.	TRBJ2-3	CASSLGTSGGTDTQYF	TGTGCCAGCAGCCTCGGGACTAGCGGGGGAACAGATACGCAGTATTTT